This entry is about one T cell receptor (beta chain). Its antigen remains unidentified. Amplified TCR beta CDR3 regions derived from RNA transcripts. When the TCR CDR3 underwent first-round RT-PCR, the HTBI primer set was used. Each CDR3 protein is one row after TCRdb ran MiXCR on the multiplex PCR reads. Here the sample spans 450,000 to 700,000 distinct CDR3 sequences, 46% being singletons. The data originate from a study of T cells in Graves' hyperthyroidism and ophthalmopathy. Broader study findings: In the blood, most expanded thyroid clonotypes above 0.001 appeared as well. Ophthalmopathy was model-predicted a median 6.5 months pre-onset.

Per the germline V gene, CDR1 is LNHDA and CDR2 is SQIVND (reference sequence). The CDR3 totals 16 residues. Deletions cut 4 bases from V and 0 bases from J, with 13 bases between. This TCR was sampled from an adult woman with Graves' disease, either hyperthyroidism or ophthalmopathy (not recorded which). The V gene is TRBV19, the J gene TRBJ1-5, with D hard to call. The sample comprised peripheral blood or thyroid tissue (not recorded which). The CDR3 reads CASSSASRYSNQPQHF. CDR3 nucleotides: TGTGCCAGTAGTAGCGCCAGCAGATATAGCAATCAGCCCCAGCATTTT.